The 16 T cell receptor beta chains presented below share a single source sample, sequenced in a study of CD8 T cells in Susac syndrome. RNA was extracted with the RNeasy kit, and a quantity of about 0.45 to 1 ug was reverse transcribed using random hexamers. Each CDR3 protein is one row after TCRdb ran MiXCR on the immunoSEQ multiplex PCR reads. This sample yields around 300,000 distinct CDR3 sequences, of which 65% to 90% are seen a single time; approximately 0.2% belongs to the top ten. Sequencing used CD8+ T cells from PBMCs. Receptors originate from a human donor with multiple sclerosis.

This clonotype was seen a few times. V is TRBV20-1 and J is TRBJ2-7; TRBD2 aligns across 12 bases. The germline V gene has CDR1 DFQATT and CDR2 SNEGSKA (reference sequence). The CDR3 sequence is 17 residues long. V lost 3 bases to trimming and J lost 4 bases; unmatched junction nucleotides: 13. Here the CDR3 DNA reads TGCAGTGCTAGGCCTAGACTAGCGGGAGAGCTTATTTACGAGCAGTACTTC. Amino acid sequence: CSARPRLAGELIYEQYF.

The chain has TRBV7-8 and TRBJ1-1; D remains ambiguous. The CDR3 is made up of 12 amino acids. Germline CDR1 is SGHVS and CDR2 is FQNEAQ. Trimming left V 5 bases short and J 11 bases short, with 15 bases between. CDR3 sequence reads: CASSPYWENAFF. CDR3 bases: TGTGCCAGCAGCCCGTACTGGGAGAACGCTTTCTTT.

The rearrangement uses TRBV21-1 and TRBJ2-1; the listed D gene, TRBD1, was not tested against the DNA. TRBV21-1 is an annotated pseudogene. The CDR3 is made up of 18 amino acids. The CDR3 nucleotides read TGTGCCAGCAGCAAACCGCGGACAGTGTCACAGGGTTATAATGAGCAGTTCTTC. It translates to CASSKPRTVSQGYNEQFF.

V gene TRBV7-9 combines with J gene TRBJ1-2; tentatively, D is TRBD1 (5 bases). V was trimmed by 4 bases and J by 2 bases, leaving 17 bases between them. The CDR3 consists of 16 residues. In germline, CDR1 is SEHNR, CDR2 FQNEAQ (reference sequence). This CDR3 reads CASSWADSNINYGYTF. As DNA, the CDR3 is TGTGCCAGCAGCTGGGCTGACAGTAACATAAACTATGGCTACACCTTC. The whole variable domain, filled in from reference TRBV7-9 and TRBJ1-2, reads DTGVSQNPRHKITKRGQNVTFRCDPISEHNRLYWYRQTLGQGPEFLTYFQNEAQLEKSRLLSDRFSAERPKGSFSTLEIQRTEQGDSAMYLCASSWADSNINYGYTFGSGTRLTVV.

This clonotype was picked up one time. The chain joins TRBV6-1 to TRBJ1-5; D unresolved. The CDR3 extends over 14 amino acids. CDR1 and CDR2 (germline): MNHNS, SASEGT. Trimming took 6 bases from V and 0 from J, leaving 9 bases between them. The CDR3 spells CASRGEYSNQPQHF. DNA of the CDR3: TGTGCCAGCAGGGGAGAGTATAGCAATCAGCCCCAGCATTTT.

The chain couples TRBV12-3 or TRBV12-4 to TRBJ2-7; 7 nucleotides agree with TRBD1. This CDR3 is 15 amino acids long. V dropped 4 bases and J dropped 4; count of bases not matched to a gene: 10. The CDR3 DNA reads as TGTGCCAGCAGTTCTTCCGGGACAGCGTTATACGAGCAGTACTTC. It encodes CASSSSGTALYEQYF.

This rearrangement joins TRBV11-2 to TRBJ2-5; D is unresolved. Per germline, CDR1 SGHAT and CDR2 FQNNGV. V was clipped by 5 bases and J by 0 bases, with 13 bases between them. CDR3 size: 15 residues. This chain's CDR3 is CASSADWTDQETQYF. DNA of the CDR3: TGTGCCAGCAGCGCCGACTGGACGGACCAAGAGACCCAGTACTTC.

This clonotype has just one count. The chain employs TRBV28 and TRBJ1-3, with TRBD1 as a possible D gene (5 bases). The CDR3 extends over 16 amino acids. The germline CDR1 and CDR2 sequences are MDHEN and SYDVKM. With 3 bases removed from V and 3 bases from J, the gap between germline ends came to 15 bases. CDR3 nucleotides: TGTGCCAGCAGTTTGACGGACACAGCCTATGGAAACACCATATATTTT. As protein: CASSLTDTAYGNTIYF.

This chain connects TRBV27 to TRBJ1-1; D not resolved. The CDR3 runs to 15 residues. Trimming shortened V by 3 bases and J by 1 base, and 12 bases separated the two germline ends. The V gene's germline CDR1 is MNHEY and CDR2 SMNVEV (reference sequence). The CDR3, as DNA: TGTGCCAGCAGTTTTTTAGGTAAGGGGAACACTGAAGCTTTCTTT. Translated: CASSFLGKGNTEAFF.

The chain joins TRBV27 to TRBJ2-2; D might be TRBD2 (6 bases). This CDR3 spans 15 amino acids. The V gene lost 7 bases and the J gene lost 4 bases, with 16 bases spanning the gap. CDR1 and CDR2 from the germline V gene are MNHEY and SMNVEV (reference sequence). CDR3 in amino acids: CASTLGSWSTGELFF. CDR3 sequence (DNA): TGTGCCAGCACTCTCGGGAGTTGGAGCACCGGGGAGCTGTTTTTT.

CDR3 DNA: TGTGCCAGCGCAGCCGGGAATTCTCCTTTAGAGCAGTACTTC. Protein sequence: CASAAGNSPLEQYF. J is TRBJ2-7 and V is TRBV2; TRBD2 might be the D (5 bases). V dropped 8 bases and J dropped 7 bases, with 21 bases sitting between them. CDR1 and CDR2 (germline): SNHLY, FYNNEI. The CDR3 covers 14 residues.

This chain links TRBV5-1 with TRBJ2-7, with TRBD2 matching over 8 bases. Germline lookup yields CDR1 SGHRS and CDR2 YFSETQ. V was pared by 4 bases and J by 6 bases, with 9 bases of the junction left unmatched. The CDR3 sequence is 14 residues long. CDR3 sequence: CASSIRLAPTEQYF. CDR3 sequence (DNA): TGCGCCAGCAGCATCAGACTAGCGCCCACCGAGCAGTACTTC. Looking up the rest from reference TRBV5-1 and TRBJ2-7 gives the full variable domain: KAGVTQTPRYLIKTRGQQVTLSCSPISGHRSVSWYQQTPGQGLQFLFEYFSETQRNKGNFPGRFSGRQFSNSRSEMNVSTLELGDSALYLCASSIRLAPTEQYFGPGTRLTVT.

The chain has TRBV20-1 and TRBJ2-3; tentatively, D is TRBD2 (5 bases). CDR3 length: 12 residues. Trimming removed 3 bases at V and 6 bases at J, with 10 bases between. Germline V gives CDR1 DFQATT, CDR2 SNEGSKA (reference sequence). CDR3 sequence: CSASAPGDTQYF. The DNA of the CDR3 is TGCAGTGCTAGTGCCCCGGGGGATACGCAGTATTTT.

This chain joins TRBV6-1 and TRBJ1-2, with 7 bases identical to TRBD1. V dropped 5 bases and J dropped 4; count of bases not matched to a gene: 13. From germline, CDR1 is MNHNS and CDR2 SASEGT. This CDR3 has 16 residues. CDR3 in amino acids: CASSPRTGSLLYGYTF. CDR3 sequence (DNA): TGTGCCAGCAGTCCCCGGACAGGAAGCCTCCTCTATGGCTACACCTTC.

This chain connects TRBV2 to TRBJ2-3; TRBD2 matches 10 bases. V lost 7 bases and J lost 0; bases outside the gene matches: 13. Germline lookup yields CDR1 SNHLY and CDR2 FYNNEI. CDR3 size: 18 residues. The CDR3 DNA is TGTGCCAGCACTACGACTAGCGGGTTAGATCCTAGCACAGATACGCAGTATTTT. Translation gives CASTTTSGLDPSTDTQYF.

The CDR3 DNA sequence: TGTGCCAGCCTTAGTACAGGGGCCTTCTACGAGCAGTACTTC. This gives the protein CASLSTGAFYEQYF. This rearrangement joins TRBV28 to TRBJ2-7; 7 bases match TRBD1. CDR1 and CDR2 from the germline V gene are MDHEN and SYDVKM. With V trimmed by 8 bases and J by 3 bases, 10 bases remained unmatched. This CDR3 comprises 14 residues.